This TCR beta chain was captured in a study of blood T cell repertoires in COVID-19. On the study more broadly: Sites across the United States, Italy and Spain contributed samples from acute and convalescent COVID-19. T cells, B-cell-depleted T cells, or PBMCs supplied cDNA or gDNA.

Symptom resolution, clearance, or two negative PCRs marked donors in Cohort 3 as recovered. Germline-derived CDR1 and CDR2 are GTSNPN and SVGIG (reference sequence). The CDR3 runs to 15 residues. Trimming at V came to 2 bases and at J to 8 bases, leaving 11 bases not matched to a gene. Here immunoSEQ multiplex PCR was the method, and the copy in TCRdb shows in-frame clones only, minus some. The table records about 200,000 clones, about 90% of them present only once. The specimen sequenced was PBMCs or T cells enriched from blood (not recorded which). The J gene is TRBJ1-4, the V gene TRBV30; 7 nucleotides align to TRBD1. The source of this sequence is a woman aged 18-30 years who had recovered from COVID-19. CDR3 sequence reads: CAWSRNRGVREKLFF. DNA of the CDR3: TGTGCCTGGAGTCGCAACAGGGGAGTAAGGGAAAAACTGTTTTTT.